This T cell receptor (beta chain) was sequenced for a study of blood T cell repertoires in COVID-19 (dated by TCRdb to 2020 to 2021). At the level of the whole study: Samples covering the acute and convalescent phases of COVID-19 were provided by collaborators in the United States, Italy and Spain. HLA class I and class II types, where available, came from metadata supplied by the sample provider rather than from assay-based typing. Samples were obtained from the ongoing ImmuneRACE study (first 160 participants) and from approximately 1,200 subjects provided by 6 global collaborators. The material from the prospective study consisted of cDNA or gDNA derived from T cells, B-cell-depleted T cells, or PBMCs. A de-identified subject ID, COVID-19 status, age in years and sex were almost always included in the sample metadata. The repertoires were made available in a free public database intended to serve as a resource for research on the immune response to SARS-CoV-2. Subjects who had been exposed to COVID-19, were actively infected with it, or had recovered from it provided the deeply sampled blood TCRbeta repertoires that made up the dataset. What the research found in general, with its limitations: How much clinical and demographic metadata was included differed by source and by participant, and the metadata was provided uncurated.

The immunoSEQ Assay, a bias-controlled multiplex PCR, was used to amplify TCRbeta CDR3 regions from genomic DNA. In the original analysis: Nucleated cell counts per sample were estimated from amplification of reference gene primers within the assay. To quantify the absolute abundance of each unique TCRbeta CDR3 rearrangement, sequence reads were collapsed and filtered. For each sample, productive Simpson clonality was calculated by taking the square root of Simpson's diversity index across productive rearrangements. TCRdb obtained this table from immuneACCESS and retained in-frame rearrangements with V and J assigned. These tables miss some clones; where compared with another copy, unresolved V genes account for less than half of the shortfall, and the remainder is unexplained. Clonal size and the V and J genes are those of that table, whereas D and trimming came from the DNA. Counted in this sample were 90,000 to 120,000 clones; about 93% of them appeared once. Under 1.5% of the sample comes from the top ten.

Whole blood was collected in K2EDTA tubes by collaborating institutions according to the institutions' own protocols. For TCRbeta analysis, collaborators shipped samples in one of three forms: frozen whole blood, isolated PBMCs, or DNA extracted from either of those sample types. V and J lose 5 bases and 7 bases, and a span of 14 bases separates them. From a lookup of the germline V gene, CDR1 and CDR2 are SGHTA and FQGNSA. Reading from cysteine to phenylalanine, the CDR3 counts 14 amino acids. Left in the record is the CDR3 DNA by itself, 42 bases read in frame from the first base. Comment on this clone: The antigen it binds to is not known. No base quality values were provided; no much bigger clone lies one nucleotide off.

The sequence derives from a woman aged 25-40 years with acute or convalescent COVID-19. In this chain, TRBV7-2 is recombined with TRBJ2-2; too little of a D gene remains to name it. Source material: peripheral blood. The CDR3: CASSTRSGHGELFF. The DNA reads TGTGCCAGCAGCACTCGATCGGGTCACGGGGAGCTGTTTTTT.